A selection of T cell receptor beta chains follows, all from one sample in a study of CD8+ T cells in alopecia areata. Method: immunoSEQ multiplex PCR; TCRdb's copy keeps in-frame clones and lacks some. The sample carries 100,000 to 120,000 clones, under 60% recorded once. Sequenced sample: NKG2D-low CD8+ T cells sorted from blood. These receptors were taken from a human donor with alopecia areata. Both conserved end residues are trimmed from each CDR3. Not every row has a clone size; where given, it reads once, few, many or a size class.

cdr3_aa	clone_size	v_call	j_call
ASSLYRDTEAF	few	TRBV5-5	TRBJ1-1
SVEVPSTGEQF	few	TRBV29-1	TRBJ2-1
ASSQDIPEQF	NA	TRBV7-9	TRBJ2-1
ASSLGTTSDEQY	few	TRBV13	TRBJ2-7
ASSWTGSTGELF	few	TRBV19	TRBJ2-2
ASSRSGIGTEAF	NA	TRBV27	TRBJ1-1
ASSLVPLTYEQY	NA	TRBV7-9	TRBJ2-7
ASTGQFTAF	few	TRBV7-9	TRBJ1-1
ASGNRSNYGYT	once	TRBV7-9	TRBJ1-2
ASSSPDRHYEQY	once	TRBV13	TRBJ2-7
ASSLGVNEQF	few	TRBV7-9	TRBJ2-1
ASSPYTGVAKNIQY	NA	TRBV7-2	TRBJ2-4
ASSYLNPTGELF	few	TRBV5-1	TRBJ2-2
ASSLVDDGQY	NA	TRBV7-9	TRBJ2-7
ASSESLRTNTEAF	NA	TRBV2	TRBJ1-1
SVGTGSGYT	NA	TRBV29-1	TRBJ1-2
AIGLHGVEQY	NA	TRBV10-3	TRBJ2-7
ASSASSGRAETQY	NA	TRBV2	TRBJ2-5
ASSYPQGYEQY	NA	TRBV7-9	TRBJ2-7
SVEFSSGTYEQY	NA	TRBV29-1	NA
ASSASGTENQPQH	NA	TRBV9	TRBJ1-5
SVPGLSYEQY	NA	TRBV29-1	TRBJ2-7
ASSPHTGPEQY	few	TRBV7-9	TRBJ2-7
ATEGEWGELF	few	TRBV19	TRBJ2-2
SVEAITVTNSYEQY	NA	TRBV29-1	TRBJ2-7
ATSGPLTSGSYEQY	NA	TRBV15	TRBJ2-7
ASSPAGGTQY	NA	TRBV5-1	TRBJ2-3
ASTRRGRYEQY	NA	TRBV6-6	TRBJ2-7
ASSSPSRAGTTQETQY	NA	TRBV9	TRBJ2-5
ASSSGTGQIAQH	few	TRBV7-8	TRBJ1-5
ASSQHGTDYEQY	once	TRBV27	TRBJ2-7
ASSSTETSGSYEQY	NA	TRBV7-9	TRBJ2-7
ASSPPSGSSYNEQF	NA	TRBV9	TRBJ2-1
ASSLYGTVDEKLF	few	TRBV18	TRBJ1-4
ASSLYPEANTGELF	once	TRBV5-1	TRBJ2-2
ASTLTGYSYNEQF	many	TRBV28	TRBJ2-1
ASRDGDSYTQY	NA	TRBV5-1	TRBJ2-3
ASSYNRGNYEQY	few	TRBV5-5	TRBJ2-7
ASSGGLAANEQY	NA	TRBV5-6	TRBJ2-7
ASSLVSGLYMNTEAF	few	TRBV5-6	TRBJ1-1
ASSPGRNNQPQH	NA	TRBV27	TRBJ1-5
ASSLGPKNIQY	NA	TRBV5-1	TRBJ2-4
ASSQESENQPQH	NA	TRBV4-1	TRBJ1-5
ASSQLTSGVYNEQF	NA	TRBV4-1	TRBJ2-1
ASSDMTGELF	once	TRBV4-1	TRBJ2-2
SVEVQGDKYEQY	NA	TRBV29-1	NA
ASSGRSYT	NA	TRBV9	TRBJ1-2
SVAGLANYEQY	few	TRBV29-1	TRBJ2-7
ASIPPGTSRAEQY	NA	TRBV2	TRBJ2-7
SARDGEQF	few	TRBV20-1	TRBJ2-1
ASSDPSLLGTQY	NA	TRBV6-6	TRBJ2-5
ASSESLVSTDTQY	NA	TRBV10-2	TRBJ2-3
ASSQDLLPQETQY	NA	TRBV4-1	TRBJ2-5
ASRTGPSFETQY	NA	TRBV27	TRBJ2-5
SVNYGYT	NA	TRBV29-1	TRBJ1-2
ASSESRGRAYEQY	NA	TRBV10-2	TRBJ2-7
ASSPRTSGNEQY	NA	TRBV6-5	TRBJ2-7
ASGGLAGGLDEQF	NA	TRBV7-8	TRBJ2-1
ASSQAPASGGYT	NA	TRBV4-1	TRBJ1-2
AISPGDLQETQY	NA	TRBV10-3	TRBJ2-5